The 8 T cell receptor beta chains reported below all come from one sample, sequenced in a study of blood T cells in healthy people across ages. Sample-barcoded 5' priming and a J-beta primer mix drove a second PCR of roughly 7 to 11 cycles. TCRdb called the 5' RACE reads again in MiXCR, with one record for every CDR3 protein. The repertoire holds some 640,000 distinct CDR3 sequences, with around 48% as singletons. The sample comprised blood. Receptors were obtained from a woman in her sixties in good health.

The V and J genes are TRBV10-3 and TRBJ2-3; 11 bases are shared with TRBD2. The CDR3 covers 19 residues. J was trimmed by 1 base and V by 10 bases; bases with no gene match: 19. Germline V CDR1 and CDR2: ENHRY, SYGVKD. CDR3 sequence (DNA): TGTGCCACCTACAAAGGGCTAGCGGGAGGTCGGGCCCGCACAGATACGCAGTATTTT. This sequence encodes CATYKGLAGGRARTDTQYF.

The V call is TRBV6-2 or TRBV6-3, the J call TRBJ2-1; D may be TRBD2 (7 bases). The germline gives CDR1 MNHEY, CDR2 SVGEGT. The CDR3 consists of 19 residues. The V end lost 9 bases, the J end lost 2 bases, and 29 bases lay between the germline ends. The CDR3 DNA is TGTGCCAGTACTTACGGATCGGGAGGAACAGGGAGGCCCTACAATGAGCAGTTCTTC. This encodes CASTYGSGGTGRPYNEQFF.

V is TRBV6-5 and J is TRBJ2-3; 10 bases agree with TRBD1. CDR3 length equals 14 residues. Germline CDR1 and CDR2: MNHEY and SVGAGI. V lost 6 bases to trimming and J lost 6 bases; unmatched junction nucleotides: 6. CDR3 nucleotides: TGTGCCAGCAGCCAGGACAGGGGGTCGGATACGCAGTATTTT. Its translation is CASSQDRGSDTQYF.

The chain combines TRBV6-1 with TRBJ2-7; D is possibly TRBD2 (6 bases). Germline-derived CDR1 and CDR2 are MNHNS and SASEGT. The CDR3 is 14 amino acids. Between the trimmed V and J ends, which lost 3 bases and 0 bases, there was a span of 9 bases. In nucleotides, the CDR3 is TGTGCCAGCAGTGAGCGGGACCTCTCCTACGAGCAGTACTTC. This gives the protein CASSERDLSYEQYF.

In this sample, this clonotype turned up a few times. The gene calls are TRBV20-1 and TRBJ1-2; D call uncertain. V was cut by 0 bases and J by 5 bases, with 13 bases left in between. Germline values: CDR1 DFQATT, CDR2 SNEGSKA (reference sequence). CDR3 size: 14 residues. The CDR3: CSARDQAALYGYTF. The CDR3 region has the DNA TGCAGTGCTAGAGATCAGGCGGCGTTATATGGCTACACCTTC.

This sequence joins TRBV28 and TRBJ2-7; D may be TRBD1 (5 bases). The ends were cut back, 4 bases at V and 0 bases at J, with 7 bases in the middle. Per the germline V gene, CDR1 is MDHEN and CDR2 is SYDVKM. This CDR3 is built from 13 residues. The CDR3, as DNA: TGTGCCAGCAGTTCGGACAACTCCTACGAGCAGTACTTC. Translation: CASSSDNSYEQYF.

The chain joins TRBV2 to TRBJ2-7, with D perhaps TRBD1 (6 bases). Trimming left V 0 bases short and J 4 bases short, with 13 bases between. Looked up from germline, CDR1 is SNHLY and CDR2 is FYNNEI. The CDR3 has 15 amino acids. In DNA form, the CDR3 reads TGTGCCAGCAGTGAAGCGGACAGCACCTTTTACGAGCAGTACTTC. Protein product: CASSEADSTFYEQYF.

This clonotype was counted between two and nine times. The chain is built from TRBV12-3 or TRBV12-4 and TRBJ2-1, with TRBD2 identical over 11 bases. After removal of 5 bases from V and 10 bases from J, the junction contained 16 bases not matched to a gene. CDR3 length: 17 amino acids. DNA of the CDR3: TGTGCCAGCAGTGTGGAATGGGGGACTAGCGGTCCCCTGGAGCAGTTCTTC. Encoded protein: CASSVEWGTSGPLEQFF.